The source of this T cell receptor (beta chain) is a study of neurological immune-mediated disorders. At the level of the study: Of the 34 patients with multiple sclerosis, about 30 had relapsing-remitting MS, whereas the remaining 3 had secondary progressive MS.

This clonotype was recorded at least ten times. TCRdb itself ran the 5' RACE reads through MiXCR, one entry per CDR3 protein. The repertoire includes 50,000 to 60,000 distinct CDR3 sequences, 3% to 4% of them detected once, and about 2% sits in the top ten. CDR1 and CDR2 from the germline V gene are KGHSH and LQKENI. This CDR3 contains 16 residues. Trimming removed 2 bases from V and 6 bases from J, with 17 bases in between. The TCR was taken from a woman aged 40 to 49 with multiple sclerosis. The sample taken for sequencing was CD4+ T cells from blood. This chain uses TRBV18 with TRBJ2-1; D is possibly TRBD2 (6 bases). Here the CDR3 reads CASSPSRGVLGNEQFF. The CDR3 DNA reads as TGTGCCAGCTCACCATCCCGCGGGGTATTAGGCAATGAGCAGTTCTTC.